Following are 18 T cell receptor beta chains from one sample sequenced in a study of Graves' ophthalmopathy and Graves' hyperthyroidism. Amplified material comprised TCR beta CDR3 regions derived from RNA transcripts. HTBI-primed first-round RT-PCR preceded second-round multiplex PCR. TCRdb reanalysed the multiplex PCR reads using MiXCR and keeps one entry per CDR3 protein. The top ten clones hold roughly 18% of a sample with tens of thousands of distinct CDR3 sequences, over 40% of them seen once. The specimen was peripheral blood. The receptors originated from an adult man with Graves' ophthalmopathy.

This clonotype was observed a single time. The chain has TRBV20-1 and TRBJ1-4; the D is unclear. The germline V gene encodes CDR1 DFQATT and CDR2 SNEGSKA (reference sequence). CDR3 size: 11 residues. V was cut by 0 bases and J by 8 bases, with 4 bases left in between. This chain's CDR3 is CSARDFEKLFF. The CDR3 nucleotides read TGCAGTGCTAGAGATTTCGAAAAACTGTTTTTT.

In its sample, this clonotype was seen many times. The V call is TRBV7-9, the J call TRBJ1-1, with TRBD1 identical over 10 bases. J lost 3 bases, V lost 6 bases, and 7 bases had no gene match. This CDR3 is 15 amino acids long. CDR1 and CDR2 (germline): SEHNR, FQNEAQ (reference sequence). DNA for the CDR3: TGTGCCAGCAGTCGGACAGGGGGGGAGTACACTGAAGCTTTCTTT. Translating it yields CASSRTGGEYTEAFF.

This clonotype was detected many times. The V gene is TRBV5-6, the J gene TRBJ2-2; D is ambiguous. Germline loops: CDR1 SGHDT, CDR2 YYEEEE. The V end lost 2 bases, the J end lost 6 bases, and 8 bases lay between the germline ends. The CDR3 has 13 residues. This chain's CDR3 is CASSFGSSGELFF. The CDR3 DNA is TGTGCCAGCAGCTTCGGATCGTCCGGGGAGCTGTTTTTT.

This clonotype was seen at least ten times. V and J are TRBV12-3 or TRBV12-4 and TRBJ2-5; no firm D call. This CDR3 contains 14 residues. V lost 5 bases, J lost 5 bases, and 15 bases lay in between. CDR3 loop: CASSTNEGGETQYF. The CDR3 DNA reads as TGTGCCAGCAGTACAAACGAAGGTGGGGAGACCCAGTACTTC.

A remark on this clonotype: At one of its ends the junction is not consistent with the germline gene, which may arise from a read error. This chain joins TRBV24-1 and TRBJ2-1; D perhaps matches TRBD2 (5 bases). Germline lookup yields CDR1 KGHDR and CDR2 SFDVKD. The CDR3 extends over 14 amino acids. The CDR3 region has the DNA TGTGCCACCAGTGACCCGGGATTAGACAATGAGCGGTTCTTT. This sequence encodes CATSDPGLDNERFF.

Relative to its sample, this clonotype is medium-sized. CDR3 nucleotide sequence: TGTGCCAGCAGCACAAACGGCTACGAGCAGTACGTC. Translated: CASSTNGYEQYV. The V gene is TRBV7-8, the J gene TRBJ2-7; no firm D call. Trimming left V 5 bases short and J 3 bases short, with 8 bases between. CDR1 and CDR2 from the germline V gene are SGHVS and FQNEAQ. This CDR3 has 12 residues.

At least ten counts were recorded for this clonotype. The V and J genes are TRBV4-1 and TRBJ2-6, with D maybe TRBD1 (5 bases). V lost 6 bases and J lost 0, with 12 bases in between. Germline CDR1 MGHRA, CDR2 YSYEKL. This CDR3 is 16 amino acids long. The CDR3 loop reads CASRTTGNSGANVLTF. CDR3 DNA sequence: TGCGCCAGCAGAACCACAGGAAACTCTGGGGCCAACGTCCTGACTTTC.

J is TRBJ1-2 and V is TRBV2, with 7 bases lining up with TRBD1. This CDR3 comprises 16 residues. Germline trimming cut 6 bases from V and 4 bases from J; bases unmatched to any gene: 14. CDR1 is SNHLY and CDR2 is FYNNEI in the germline V gene. CDR3 region: CASSLDAGGRAYGYTF. CDR3 coding DNA: TGTGCCAGCAGCTTAGACGCAGGGGGGCGCGCCTATGGCTACACCTTC.

Details on this clonotype: The junction does not match germline at one end; this may be a read error. The chain is built from TRBV24-1 and TRBJ1-2; D ambiguous. The CDR3 runs to 12 residues. Germline V gives CDR1 KGHDR, CDR2 SFDVKD. The CDR3 region is CAASVGSYGYTF. CDR3 in DNA: TGTGCCGCCAGTGTGGGTAGCTATGGCTACACCTTC.

This chain uses TRBV20-1 with TRBJ1-5; tentatively, D is TRBD1 (6 bases). The CDR3 has 13 residues. The V gene's germline CDR1 is DFQATT and CDR2 SNEGSKA (reference sequence). Trimming shortened V by 6 bases and J by 5 bases, and 14 bases separated the two germline ends. The CDR3 coding sequence is TGCAGTGCCCAGGCCGAGGGGGATCAGCCCCAGCATTTT. Amino acids: CSAQAEGDQPQHF.

A few counts support this clonotype. The gene calls are TRBV28 and TRBJ1-4; TRBD1 matches at 8 bases. This CDR3 comprises 19 residues. The germline V gene encodes CDR1 MDHEN and CDR2 SYDVKM. With 3 bases clipped from V and 3 bases from J, the junction kept 15 bases outside the gene matches. The CDR3 region is CASSFMSDREGGANEKLFF. In DNA, the CDR3 is TGTGCCAGCAGTTTCATGTCGGACAGGGAAGGGGGAGCTAATGAAAAACTGTTTTTT.

This clonotype was picked up a small number of times. The chain joins TRBV2 to TRBJ1-2; D unclear. Germline assignment: CDR1 SNHLY and CDR2 FYNNEI. The CDR3 is 13 amino acids. With 9 bases removed from V and 3 bases from J, the gap between germline ends came to 14 bases. The CDR3 bases are TGTGCCAGTGGGCAGTACACCGACTATGGCTACACCTTC. Translation gives CASGQYTDYGYTF.

The chain links TRBV5-1 to TRBJ2-3; 13 nucleotides agree with TRBD2. Trimming took 8 bases from V and 2 from J; bases not matched to a gene: 2. This CDR3 is built from 14 residues. CDR1 is SGHRS, CDR2 YFSETQ, per germline. DNA for the CDR3: TGCGCCAGTACTAGCGGGGGGGCCACAGATACGCAGTATTTT. Its translation: CASTSGGATDTQYF. The complete variable domain, with remaining parts taken from reference TRBV5-1 and TRBJ2-3, reads KAGVTQTPRYLIKTRGQQVTLSCSPISGHRSVSWYQQTPGQGLQFLFEYFSETQRNKGNFPGRFSGRQFSNSRSEMNVSTLELGDSALYLCASTSGGATDTQYFGPGTRLTVL.

This clonotype has at least ten counts. The chain couples TRBV7-2 to TRBJ1-4, with 7 bases aligning to TRBD1. The J segment lost 6 bases and the V segment lost 3 bases, leaving 7 bases of the junction unmatched. The CDR3 totals 15 residues. Germline CDR1 reads SGHTA; CDR2 reads FQGNSA. DNA of the CDR3: TGTGCCAGCAGCTTGGGACAGCTAACCTATGAAAAACTGTTTTTT. It specifies CASSLGQLTYEKLFF. Combining the CDR3 with reference TRBV7-2 and TRBJ1-4 gives the whole variable domain GAGVSQSPSNKVTEKGKDVELRCDPISGHTALYWYRQSLGQGLEFLIYFQGNSAPDKSGLPSDRFSAERTGGSVSTLTIQRTQQEDSAVYLCASSLGQLTYEKLFFGSGTQLSVL.

The V gene is TRBV7-6, the J gene TRBJ2-2; TRBD1 might be the D (6 bases). CDR1 and CDR2 from the germline V gene are SGHVS and FNYEAQ. Trimming took 3 bases from V and 7 from J, leaving 15 bases between them. This CDR3 is built from 15 residues. The CDR3 region is CASSLGSGTLGELFF. The CDR3 region has the DNA TGTGCCAGCAGCTTGGGTTCCGGGACACTCGGGGAGCTGTTTTTT.

The rearrangement links TRBV12-3 or TRBV12-4 to TRBJ2-3; D is perhaps TRBD1 or TRBD2 (5 bases each). Deletions cut 2 bases from V and 1 base from J, with 10 bases between. The CDR3 extends over 15 amino acids. The CDR3 coding sequence is TGTGCCAGCAGTTTAAGGGGAGTAGGCACAGATACGCAGTATTTT. Encoded protein: CASSLRGVGTDTQYF.

This clonotype was counted many times. A read error may be the cause here, since a much bigger clone is one base away. This CDR3 is missing its conserved last phenylalanine or tryptophan, likely due to a read error. The chain recombines TRBV29-1 with TRBJ2-7; D is uncertain. V gave up 4 bases and J gave up 3 bases, with 10 bases separating them. CDR3 size: 12 residues. Germline loops: CDR1 SQVTM, CDR2 ANQGSEA. CDR3: CSVVEGDYEQYY. CDR3 coding DNA: TGCAGCGTTGTAGAAGGCGACTACGAGCAGTACTAC.

This clonotype was seen many times. The CDR3: CASSFSGNAGELFF. CDR3 coding DNA: TGCGCCAGCAGCTTTAGCGGGAATGCCGGGGAGCTGTTTTTT. The chain carries TRBV5-1 and TRBJ2-2; 8 bases match TRBD2. Trimming cost V 2 bases and J 6 bases; bases outside gene matches: 3. Germline V gives CDR1 SGHRS, CDR2 YFSETQ. This CDR3 contains 14 residues.